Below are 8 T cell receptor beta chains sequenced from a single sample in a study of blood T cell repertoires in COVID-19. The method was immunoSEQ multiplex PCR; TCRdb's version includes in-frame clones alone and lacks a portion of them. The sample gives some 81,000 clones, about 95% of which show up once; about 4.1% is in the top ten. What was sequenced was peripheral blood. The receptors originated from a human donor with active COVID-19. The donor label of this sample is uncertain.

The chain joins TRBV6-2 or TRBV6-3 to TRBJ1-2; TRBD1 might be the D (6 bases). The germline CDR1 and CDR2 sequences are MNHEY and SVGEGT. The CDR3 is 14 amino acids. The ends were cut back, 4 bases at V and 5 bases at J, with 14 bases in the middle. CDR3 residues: CASSFRQVYYGYTF. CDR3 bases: TGTGCCAGCAGTTTCCGACAGGTCTATTATGGCTACACCTTC.

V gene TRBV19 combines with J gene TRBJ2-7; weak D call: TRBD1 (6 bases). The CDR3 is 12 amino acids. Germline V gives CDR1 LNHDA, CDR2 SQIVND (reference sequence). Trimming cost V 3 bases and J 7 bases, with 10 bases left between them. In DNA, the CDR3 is TGTGCCAGTAGTATCACAGGGTCGGAGCAGTACTTC. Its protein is CASSITGSEQYF.

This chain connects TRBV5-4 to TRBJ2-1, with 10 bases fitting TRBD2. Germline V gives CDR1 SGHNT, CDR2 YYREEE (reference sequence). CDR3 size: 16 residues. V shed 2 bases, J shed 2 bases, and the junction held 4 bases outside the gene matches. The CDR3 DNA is TGTGCCAGCAGCTTCCTAGCGGGGGTAGCCTACAATGAGCAGTTCTTC. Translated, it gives CASSFLAGVAYNEQFF. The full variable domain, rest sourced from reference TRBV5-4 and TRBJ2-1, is ETGVTQSPTHLIKTRGQQVTLRCSSQSGHNTVSWYQQALGQGPQFIFQYYREEENGRGNFPPRFSGLQFPNYSSELNVNALELDDSALYLCASSFLAGVAYNEQFFGPGTRLTVL.

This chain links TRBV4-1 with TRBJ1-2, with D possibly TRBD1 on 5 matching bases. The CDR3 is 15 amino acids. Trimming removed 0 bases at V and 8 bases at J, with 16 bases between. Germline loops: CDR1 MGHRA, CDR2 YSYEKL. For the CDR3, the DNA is TGCGCCAGCAGCCAAGATAGGTCGACAGTAAAGGGCTACACCTTC. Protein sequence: CASSQDRSTVKGYTF.

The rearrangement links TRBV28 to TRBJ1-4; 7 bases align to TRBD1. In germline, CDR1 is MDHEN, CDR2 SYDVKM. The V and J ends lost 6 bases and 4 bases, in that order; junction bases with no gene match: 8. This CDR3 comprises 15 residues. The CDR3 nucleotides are TGTGCCAGCAGGTTGCGACAGGGTGTTAATGAAAAACTGTTTTTT. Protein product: CASRLRQGVNEKLFF.

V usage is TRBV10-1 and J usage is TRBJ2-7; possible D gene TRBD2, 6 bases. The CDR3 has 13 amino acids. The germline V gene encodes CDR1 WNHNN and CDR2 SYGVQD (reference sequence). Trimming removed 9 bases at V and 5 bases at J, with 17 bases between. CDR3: CARCNSSVDEQYF. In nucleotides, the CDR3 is TGCGCCAGGTGCAACTCTAGCGTGGACGAGCAGTACTTC.

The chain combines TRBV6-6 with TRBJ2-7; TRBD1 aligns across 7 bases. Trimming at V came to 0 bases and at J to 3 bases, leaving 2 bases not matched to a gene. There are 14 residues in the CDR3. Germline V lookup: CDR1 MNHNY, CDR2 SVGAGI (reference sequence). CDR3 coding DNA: TGTGCCAGCAGTTACTCGACAGGGCTCTACGAGCAGTACTTC. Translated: CASSYSTGLYEQYF.

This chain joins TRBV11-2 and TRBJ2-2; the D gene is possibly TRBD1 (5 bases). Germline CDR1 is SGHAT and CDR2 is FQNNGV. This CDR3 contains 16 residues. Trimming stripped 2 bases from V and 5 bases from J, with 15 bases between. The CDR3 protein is CASSLLGRVGTGELFF. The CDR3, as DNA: TGTGCCAGCAGCTTATTGGGCAGGGTCGGAACCGGGGAGCTGTTTTTT.